These 28 T cell receptor beta chains came from one sample sequenced in a study of molecular identifiers for immune sequencing clone quantification. Using its own MiXCR run on the PCR reads, TCRdb lists one record per CDR3 protein. This sample yields about 9,800 distinct CDR3 sequences, of which approximately 19% are seen a single time; under 1.5% belongs to the top ten. The material sequenced was naive CD8+ T cells from blood, with Jurkat cell RNA spiked in. Sample subset: FACS-sorted CD8+CD4-CCR7+CD45RA+ naive T cells. These receptors came from a human donor in good health. Some libraries in this study had Jurkat cell RNA spiked in.

This clonotype was recorded once. Possible read error: a much larger clone is one base away. The chain uses TRBV5-1 and TRBJ2-1, with D unresolved. The V gene's germline CDR1 is SGHRS and CDR2 YFSETQ. The CDR3 loop spans 14 amino acids. CDR3 in amino acids: CASRVLSSYNEPFF. Here the CDR3 DNA reads TGCGCCAGCAGGGTTTTGAGCTCCTACAATGAGCCGTTCTTC.

This clonotype was seen ten or more times. The chain combines TRBV27 with TRBJ2-7, with D unclear. Per the germline V gene, CDR1 is MNHEY and CDR2 is SMNVEV (reference sequence). The CDR3 covers 13 residues. The V end lost 3 bases, the J end lost 3 bases, and 9 bases lay between the germline ends. CDR3 protein: CASSFTESYEQYF. The CDR3 DNA reads as TGTGCCAGCAGTTTCACGGAGAGCTACGAGCAGTACTTC.

In regard to this clonotype: A clone one base away is much larger, so this may be a read error. The V call is TRBV19, the J call TRBJ1-1, with D maybe TRBD1 (5 bases). Germline V gives CDR1 LNHDA, CDR2 SQIVND (reference sequence). The CDR3 is made up of 13 amino acids. The CDR3, as DNA: TGTGCCAGCCAAGGAAGGAGCGGGACTGGAGCTTTCTTT. This translates into CASQGRSGTGAFF.

This clonotype is classed as medium-sized (0.01 to 0.1%). The rearrangement links TRBV4-2 to TRBJ1-1; D not certain. The CDR3 is 14 amino acids. The germline V gene encodes CDR1 LGHNA and CDR2 YNFKEQ. Trimming pared 0 bases from V and 0 bases from J, leaving 5 bases between. The CDR3 region is CASSQESMNTEAFF. DNA for the CDR3: TGTGCCAGCAGCCAAGAAAGCATGAACACTGAAGCTTTCTTT.

Comments on this clonotype: It may be a read error: a sequence one base away is much more abundant. The chain couples TRBV27 to TRBJ2-1, with D tentatively TRBD2 (6 bases). This CDR3 is 16 amino acids long. The V gene's germline CDR1 is MNHEY and CDR2 SMNVEV (reference sequence). CDR3 sequence: CAISGWKRASYNEQFF. CDR3 sequence (DNA): TGTGCCATCAGTGGTTGGAAGCGGGCCTCCTACAATGAGCAGTTCTTC.

This clonotype was counted at least ten times. The J gene is TRBJ1-1, the V gene TRBV11-2; unclear D gene. The germline V and J ends were trimmed by 5 bases and 4 bases, with 23 bases remaining between them. CDR1 is SGHAT, CDR2 FQNNGV, per germline. The CDR3 contains 17 residues. This chain's CDR3 is CASSASRQGPDGTEAFF. CDR3 coding DNA: TGTGCCAGCAGCGCATCCCGACAAGGACCTGACGGCACTGAAGCTTTCTTT.

By sample fraction, this clonotype is medium-sized (0.01 to 0.1%). The chain recombines TRBV29-1 with TRBJ2-7; tentatively, D is TRBD1 (5 bases). V lost 4 bases and J 3 bases, leaving 7 bases between the germline ends. The CDR3 is made up of 11 amino acids. Germline CDR1 is SQVTM and CDR2 is ANQGSEA. In DNA form, the CDR3 reads TGCAGCGTTGTTCAGGGCTACGAGCAGTACTTC. Protein product: CSVVQGYEQYF.

This clonotype is categorized as medium-sized. V is TRBV28 and J is TRBJ1-5, with 8 bases identical to TRBD1. The CDR3 contains 14 residues. V dropped 2 bases and J dropped 4; count of bases not matched to a gene: 1. In germline, CDR1 is MDHEN, CDR2 SYDVKM. Written as DNA, the CDR3 is TGTGCCAGCAGTTTACGGACAGGGAATCAGCCCCAGCATTTT. It specifies CASSLRTGNQPQHF.

By frequency in the sample, this clonotype is medium-sized (0.01 to 0.1%). The chain employs TRBV2 and TRBJ2-5; D not certain. Looked up from germline, CDR1 is SNHLY and CDR2 is FYNNEI. Trimming removed 6 bases from V and 9 bases from J, with 14 bases in between. The CDR3 runs to 12 residues. The CDR3 region has the DNA TGTGCCAGCAGATTCCGGGCCCCCCCCCAGTACTTC. Amino acids: CASRFRAPPQYF.

A note on this clonotype: The junction departs from the called germline gene at one end, perhaps through a read error. The V and J genes are TRBV4-3 and TRBJ2-7; D gene uncertain. The CDR3 runs to 13 residues. Germline V CDR1 and CDR2: LGHNA, YSLEER. CDR3 sequence (DNA): TGCGCCATCAGCCAGACGGTGGCATACGAGCAGTACTTC. It codes for CAISQTVAYEQYF.

This clonotype was recorded at least ten times. The genes are TRBV29-1 and TRBJ2-2, with D unclear. The V end was cut by 4 bases, the J end by 7 bases, with 7 bases between. This CDR3 is built from 11 residues. Germline CDR1 is SQVTM and CDR2 is ANQGSEA. CDR3 loop: CSVGTLGELFF. The CDR3 DNA sequence: TGCAGCGTTGGAACACTCGGGGAGCTGTTTTTT.

To note about this clonotype: Relative to the germline gene, one junction end is altered; a read error may explain this. The CDR3 DNA reads as TGTGCCAGCAGCGACAGGGACTATAGCACGGATACGCAGTATTTT. Translating gives CASSDRDYSTDTQYF. The genes are TRBV6-5 and TRBJ2-3; D possibly uses TRBD1 or TRBD2 (7 bases each). This CDR3 comprises 15 residues. Looked up from germline, CDR1 is MNHEY and CDR2 is SVGAGI.

This clonotype is medium-sized by share. The chain joins TRBV20-1 to TRBJ2-3; D may correspond to TRBD1 or TRBD2 (5 bases each). Deletions cut 4 bases from V and 7 bases from J, with 18 bases between. The CDR3 is 14 residues long. Germline-derived CDR1 and CDR2 are DFQATT and SNEGSKA (reference sequence). CDR3 DNA: TGCAGTGCTACGAGGGGATTTCCACAAAATACGCAGTATTTT. Its protein product is CSATRGFPQNTQYF.

In its sample, this clonotype is medium-sized. V gene TRBV2 combines with J gene TRBJ2-3; 8 bases line up with TRBD1. Losses at the gene ends were 5 bases for V and 2 bases for J; bases not matched to a gene: 6. The CDR3 is 15 residues long. Per the germline V gene, CDR1 is SNHLY and CDR2 is FYNNEI. CDR3 region: CASSRPGQVTDTQYF. The CDR3 DNA reads as TGTGCCAGCAGTAGACCGGGACAGGTCACAGATACGCAGTATTTT.

This clonotype rates as medium-sized (0.01 to 0.1%). The genes are TRBV2 and TRBJ2-5; tentative D call: TRBD2 (6 bases). CDR1 and CDR2 (germline): SNHLY, FYNNEI. V gave up 4 bases and J gave up 5 bases, with 11 bases separating them. This CDR3 region has 13 residues. Written as DNA, the CDR3 is TGTGCCAGCAGTGCTAGCGAGGTGGAGACCCAGTACTTC. It codes for CASSASEVETQYF.

This clonotype rates as medium-sized. The gene calls are TRBV6-6 and TRBJ2-3; 11 nucleotides match TRBD2. With V trimmed by 5 bases and J by 6 bases, 10 bases remained unmatched. The V gene's germline CDR1 is MNHNY and CDR2 SVGAGI (reference sequence). The CDR3 loop spans 16 amino acids. CDR3 sequence reads: CASSKGSGRAQDTQYF. Written as DNA, the CDR3 is TGTGCCAGCAGTAAAGGTAGCGGGAGGGCTCAGGATACGCAGTATTTT.

Concerning this clonotype itself: One end of the junction does not line up with germline, which may come from a read error. The genes are TRBV5-1 and TRBJ2-1; 9 bases line up with TRBD1. Germline assignment: CDR1 SGHRS and CDR2 YFSETQ. The CDR3 totals 15 residues. Here the CDR3 reads CAGSVGQGWGNEQFF. In DNA, the CDR3 is TGCGCCGGCAGCGTGGGACAGGGTTGGGGCAATGAGCAGTTCTTC.

This clonotype was recorded a few times. A read error may account for a junction end that differs from germline. V usage is TRBV27 and J usage is TRBJ1-1, with TRBD1 as a possible D gene (6 bases). The CDR3 runs 15 residues. CDR1 and CDR2 (germline): MNHEY, SMNVEV (reference sequence). CDR3 DNA sequence: TGTGCCAGCAGTCTATCCCTGACAGGCGCGACTGGAGCTTTCTTT. Protein sequence: CASSLSLTGATGAFF.

This clonotype is classed as medium-sized. V gene TRBV27 combines with J gene TRBJ2-7; D not certain. Germline V gene data show CDR1 as MNHEY and CDR2 as SMNVEV (reference sequence). The V gene lost 6 bases and the J gene lost 3 bases, with 15 bases spanning the gap. CDR3 length: 14 amino acids. This CDR3 is CASRSGSRVYEQYF. CDR3 coding DNA: TGTGCCAGCAGATCCGGGTCCCGGGTCTACGAGCAGTACTTC.

This clonotype was recorded many times. The chain uses TRBV12-3 or TRBV12-4 and TRBJ1-1, with TRBD1 matching over 7 bases. This CDR3 has 16 residues. Unmatched junction bases numbered 15, after V lost 7 bases and J lost 4 bases. The CDR3 here is CASNTLTGSAATEAFF. DNA of the CDR3: TGTGCCAGCAATACCCTGACAGGGTCAGCGGCCACTGAAGCTTTCTTT.

Concerning this clonotype itself: A read error may produce the germline difference seen at one junction end. V usage is TRBV7-2 and J usage is TRBJ2-5; the D is unclear. Germline V CDR1 and CDR2: SGHTA, FQGNSA. The CDR3 runs 11 residues. CDR3 bases: TGTGCCGGCAGCTTGGGGGAGACCCAGTACTTC. Translation gives CAGSLGETQYF.

This clonotype was observed at least ten times. The V gene is TRBV2, the J gene TRBJ2-2, with no clear D. Trimming took off 7 bases at V and 2 bases at J, with 17 bases between the two ends. The germline V gene has CDR1 SNHLY and CDR2 FYNNEI. This CDR3 has 16 residues. For the CDR3, the DNA is TGTGCCAGCAAGCTTGGCAGAACACTCAACACCGGGGAGCTGTTTTTT. Translating gives CASKLGRTLNTGELFF.

This clonotype counts as medium-sized. This chain joins TRBV7-9 and TRBJ1-5; D is ambiguous. This CDR3 has 16 residues. Germline V gene sequence: CDR1 SEHNR, CDR2 FQNEAQ (reference sequence). With 6 bases removed from V and 0 bases from J, the gap between germline ends came to 15 bases. The CDR3 sequence: CASSSLDGDSNQPQHF. Written as DNA, the CDR3 is TGTGCCAGCAGTTCCTTGGACGGGGATAGCAATCAGCCCCAGCATTTT.

This clonotype has at least ten counts. The V and J genes are TRBV27 and TRBJ2-1; D unresolved. The ends were cut back, 5 bases at V and 1 base at J, with 12 bases in the middle. This CDR3 region has 15 residues. Per germline, CDR1 MNHEY and CDR2 SMNVEV (reference sequence). CDR3 DNA: TGTGCCAGCAGTCCTACGCCGGGTTCCTACAATGAGCAGTTCTTC. Encoded protein: CASSPTPGSYNEQFF.

This clonotype is medium-sized within its sample. The chain has TRBV20-1 and TRBJ1-6; 7 nucleotides match TRBD1. This CDR3 is built from 16 residues. Germline V gives CDR1 DFQATT, CDR2 SNEGSKA (reference sequence). The DNA for the CDR3 is TGCAGCGCGCCCTCTGGGACAGCATCCTATAATTCACCCCTCCACTTT. This encodes CSAPSGTASYNSPLHF.

Ten or more counts support this clonotype. V and J are TRBV6-2 or TRBV6-3 and TRBJ2-6; D gene ambiguous. CDR1 and CDR2 (germline): MNHEY, SVGEGT. The CDR3 loop spans 16 amino acids. Trimming shortened V by 5 bases and J by 0 bases, and 11 bases separated the two germline ends. The CDR3 sequence is CASSPRADSGANVLTF. For the CDR3, the DNA is TGTGCCAGCAGTCCCCGGGCCGACTCTGGGGCCAACGTCCTGACTTTC.

This clonotype has at least ten counts. J is TRBJ2-7 and V is TRBV7-9, with TRBD2 as a possible D gene (6 bases). V lost 5 bases, J lost 0 bases, and 20 bases lay in between. Germline V CDR1 and CDR2: SEHNR, FQNEAQ (reference sequence). This CDR3 has 17 residues. The CDR3 is CASSPGRLGLNSYEQYF. CDR3 DNA sequence: TGTGCCAGCAGCCCGGGACGGCTGGGACTCAACTCCTACGAGCAGTACTTC.

This clonotype was observed at least ten times. The chain uses TRBV7-6 and TRBJ1-4, with 8 bases fitting TRBD1. The CDR3 is 17 residues long. CDR1 is SGHVS and CDR2 is FNYEAQ in the germline V gene. Trimming at V came to 1 base and at J to 7 bases, leaving 11 bases not matched to a gene. CDR3 nucleotide sequence: TGTGCCAGCAGCTTAGAGGCGTGGGGACAGGTCCGTGAAAAACTGTTTTTT. Translated, it gives CASSLEAWGQVREKLFF.